Listed below are T cell receptor beta chains from one sample, sequenced in a study of cytomegalovirus exposure and HLA in healthy donors. Here immunoSEQ multiplex PCR was the method, and the copy in TCRdb shows in-frame clones only, minus some. In the table there are 45,000 to 55,000 clones, 80% of which are singletons. The sample consisted of PBMCs. All receptors come from a man younger than 45 in good health and CMV-seropositive. CDR3s include the opening cysteine and the closing phenylalanine or tryptophan. Each record gives: V gene, D gene, J gene, clone size, CDR3 DNA, CDR3 protein. D genes are given only for firm matches. The listing skips clone size in some rows; elsewhere it reads once, few, many or a size class.

TRBV18	.	TRBJ1-1	.	TGTGCCAGCTCACCAGAAGCGGGGCTGAACACTGAAGCTTTCTTT	CASSPEAGLNTEAFF
TRBV6-6	TRBD2	TRBJ2-3	.	TGTGCCAGCAGCAGACCGGGGGAGGGAGATACGCAGTATTTT	CASSRPGEGDTQYF
TRBV19	TRBD1	TRBJ1-6	.	TGTGCCAGTAGTGTACCCGGACAGGATCTTTCACCCCTCCACTTT	CASSVPGQDLSPLHF
TRBV6-5	.	TRBJ2-7	few	TGTGCCAGCAGTTACTCGATACCTTCTCCGGGTGAGCAGTACTTC	CASSYSIPSPGEQYF
TRBV18	.	TRBJ1-6	.	TGTGCCAGCTCACCAATCCCGAGACATCCTAATTCACCCCTCCACTTT	CASSPIPRHPNSPLHF
TRBV7-3	TRBD2	TRBJ2-2	once	TGTGCCAGCAGCCGACTAGCGGGGGGGAACACCGGGGAGCTGTTTTTT	CASSRLAGGNTGELFF
TRBV19	.	TRBJ1-2	few	TGTGCCAGTGAAGACAGAATCTATGGCTACACCTTC	CASEDRIYGYTF
TRBV9	TRBD1	TRBJ1-3	.	TGTGCCAGCAGCGCTACGGGACAGGCGCTTGGAAACACCATATATTTT	CASSATGQALGNTIYF
TRBV6-5	TRBD2	TRBJ2-5	.	TGTGCCAGCAGCCCCCGAGCGGGGGGCCAAGAGACCCAGTACTTC	CASSPRAGGQETQYF
TRBV30	TRBD1	TRBJ1-2	.	TGTGCCTGGGGCGCAGGGGGCGTGGGGGGCTACACCTTC	CAWGAGGVGGYTF
TRBV5-1	TRBD1	TRBJ2-5	.	TGCGCCAGCAGCATACAGGGACAGGGGACTCAGGAGACCCAGTACTTC	CASSIQGQGTQETQYF
TRBV6-1	TRBD1	TRBJ1-1	.	TGTGCCAGCAGTACGGACAGGGTACTGAACACTGAAGCTTTCTTT	CASSTDRVLNTEAFF
TRBV7-9	TRBD2	TRBJ2-3	.	TGTGCCAGCCGAGGAAGGGCCCATAGCGGGCGATTGGCAACAGATACGCAGTATTTT	CASRGRAHSGRLATDTQYF
TRBV9	TRBD1	TRBJ1-2	.	TGTGCCAGCAGCGGACGGGACAGCTATGGCTACACCTTC	CASSGRDSYGYTF
TRBV13	TRBD1	TRBJ2-1	.	TGTGCCAGCAGCTCAACCTACAGGGGGAATGAGCAGTTCTTC	CASSSTYRGNEQFF
TRBV5-4	.	TRBJ2-7	.	TGTGCCAGCAGCTTCCGCAGCGACGAGCAGTACTTC	CASSFRSDEQYF
TRBV2	TRBD1	TRBJ1-6	.	TGTGCCAGCAGTGGAGAAGATTCTACAGGGGAACGGAATTCACCCCTCCACTTT	CASSGEDSTGERNSPLHF
TRBV10-3	.	TRBJ2-7	.	TGTGCCATCACATCTGGACAGAGTTACGAGCAGTACTTC	CAITSGQSYEQYF
TRBV10-3	.	TRBJ1-5	.	TGTGCCATCAGTGATGGGCAGTCGGGCAATCAGCCCCAGCATTTT	CAISDGQSGNQPQHF
TRBV15	.	TRBJ1-4	.	TGTGCCACCAGCAGAGATTTAGGGGGTAATGAAAAACTGTTTTTT	CATSRDLGGNEKLFF
TRBV10-2	TRBD1	TRBJ1-5	.	TGCGCCAGCAGTGAACGGACAGGGGCCTCGGAGCCCCAGCATTTT	CASSERTGASEPQHF
TRBV6-5	TRBD1	TRBJ1-1	once	TGTGCCAGCAGTTGGACGACAGGGGGCAGAGACACTGAAGCTTTCTTT	CASSWTTGGRDTEAFF
TRBV5-3	.	TRBJ2-2	.	TGTGCCAGAAGCTTCAGCGGGGAGCTGTTTTTT	CARSFSGELFF
TRBV19	TRBD1	TRBJ1-2	few	TGTGCCAGTAGCAACTACGGACAGGGGTATGGCTACACCTTC	CASSNYGQGYGYTF
TRBV5-4	TRBD2	TRBJ2-3	.	TGTGCCAGCAGTCGGGAGGCTAGCGGTAGCACAGATACGCAGTATTTT	CASSREASGSTDTQYF
TRBV6-6	TRBD1	TRBJ2-2	few	TGTGCCAGCTTCCCCGGGACAGTCAACACCGGGGAGCTGTTTTTT	CASFPGTVNTGELFF
TRBV15	TRBD1	TRBJ1-5	.	TGTGCCACCAGCAAACAGGGGCACCTCGAACAGCCCCAGCATTTT	CATSKQGHLEQPQHF
TRBV30	.	TRBJ1-1	.	TGTGCCTGGAGTGTTTATCCCCCCACTGAAGCTTTCTTT	CAWSVYPPTEAFF
TRBV13	TRBD2	TRBJ2-3	.	TGTGCCAGCAGGAAGCGGGGGGATAAAGATACGCAGTATTTT	CASRKRGDKDTQYF
TRBV11-2	.	TRBJ1-6	.	TGTGCCAGCAGTTGGGGGGGCGGGTATTCACCCCTCCACTTT	CASSWGGGYSPLHF
TRBV9	.	TRBJ1-3	.	TGTGCCAGCAGCTCCCGTTTTGGAAACACCATATATTTT	CASSSRFGNTIYF
TRBV5-1	.	TRBJ2-3	.	TGCGCCAGCACCCGGGGGGCGACAGATACGCAGTATTTT	CASTRGATDTQYF
TRBV7-6	TRBD1	TRBJ1-1	.	TGTGCCAGCAGCCTAAGGACAGGGGAGACCCGGGGCACTGAAGCTTTCTTT	CASSLRTGETRGTEAFF
TRBV7-8	TRBD2	TRBJ2-5	.	TGTGCCAGCAGCTTTAGCGGGGGTGAGACCCAGTACTTC	CASSFSGGETQYF
TRBV6-6	.	TRBJ2-5	few	TGTGCCAGCAGTTACTCCGCGGGGGAGACCCAGTACTTC	CASSYSAGETQYF
TRBV30	.	TRBJ1-5	.	TGTGCCTGGAGTCCTGGGGCTCTCAATCAGCCCCAGCATTTT	CAWSPGALNQPQHF
TRBV7-9	.	TRBJ1-1	.	TGTGCCAGCAGCTCGTCCCGTGAAGCTTTCTTT	CASSSSREAFF
TRBV7-9	.	TRBJ2-7	.	TGTGCCAGCAGCGGCAGGCTTCATCACTACGAGCAGTACTTC	CASSGRLHHYEQYF
TRBV11-1	.	TRBJ1-1	.	TGTGCCAGCGGATCGCCGGGGACTGAAGCTTTCTTT	CASGSPGTEAFF
TRBV19	.	TRBJ1-2	once	TGTGCCATATCCGCCCCTCGGGGAGGGGGCTATGGCTACACCTTC	CAISAPRGGGYGYTF
TRBV7-9	.	TRBJ1-2	.	TGTGCCAGCAGCTTAATTGGGACAACTGCCTATGGCTACACCTTC	CASSLIGTTAYGYTF
TRBV4-1	.	TRBJ1-1	.	TGCGCCAGCAGCCAAGTGGCAGGGCAACGCCTCTTT	CASSQVAGQRLF
TRBV11-2	TRBD1	TRBJ2-1	.	TGTGCCAGCAGCTTAGCTGGGACAGTCAATGAGCAGTTCTTC	CASSLAGTVNEQFF
TRBV14	.	TRBJ1-2	.	TGTGCCAGCAGCCGCGGTACTAACTATGGCTACACCTTC	CASSRGTNYGYTF
TRBV6-1	.	TRBJ2-7	few	TGTGCCAGCAGTGGCTGGGCCACCTACGAGCAGTACTTC	CASSGWATYEQYF
TRBV18	.	TRBJ2-2	.	TGTGCCAGCTCACCAAGCGCGAGCGCGAACACCGGGGAGCTGTTTTTT	CASSPSASANTGELFF
TRBV7-9	.	TRBJ2-7	.	TGTGCCAGCAGCTTACTTATCGGGGAGGATGAGTACTTC	CASSLLIGEDEYF
TRBV6-1	TRBD1	TRBJ2-2	.	TGTGCCAGCAGCTTACAGGGGGACACCGGGGAGCTGTTTTTT	CASSLQGDTGELFF
TRBV6-5	.	TRBJ2-3	few	TGTGCCAGCAGTCCAGGACACCTATACACAGATACGCAGTATTTT	CASSPGHLYTDTQYF
TRBV12-5	.	TRBJ1-1	once	TGTGCTAGTGGTTTGGGGGGCATGAACACTGAAGCTTTCTTT	CASGLGGMNTEAFF
TRBV7-2	.	TRBJ2-2	.	TGTGCCAGCAGATACCGGGCGAACACCGGGGAGCTGTTTTTT	CASRYRANTGELFF
TRBV25-1	TRBD1	TRBJ1-3	few	TGTGCCAGCAGTGAATTCCGGGACAGCGTTATTTTT	CASSEFRDSVIF
TRBV11-2	.	TRBJ1-3	once	TGTGCCAGCAGCTTAGTAGCAGGGTTCTCTGGAAACACCATATATTTT	CASSLVAGFSGNTIYF